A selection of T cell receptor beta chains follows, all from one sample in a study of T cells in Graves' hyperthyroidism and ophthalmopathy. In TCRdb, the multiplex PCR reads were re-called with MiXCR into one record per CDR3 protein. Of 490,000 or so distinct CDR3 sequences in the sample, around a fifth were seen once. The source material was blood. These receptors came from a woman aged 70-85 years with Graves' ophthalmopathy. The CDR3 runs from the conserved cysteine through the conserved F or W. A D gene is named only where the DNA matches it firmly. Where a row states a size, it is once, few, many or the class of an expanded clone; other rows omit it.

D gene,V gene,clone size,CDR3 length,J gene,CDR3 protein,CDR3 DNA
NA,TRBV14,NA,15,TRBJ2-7,CASSQAFAGKNEQYF,TGTGCCAGCAGCCAAGCCTTTGCAGGGAAAAACGAGCAGTACTTC
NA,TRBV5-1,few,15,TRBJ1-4,CASALLGSTNEKLFF,TGCGCCAGCGCCCTGTTAGGATCAACTAATGAAAAACTGTTTTTT
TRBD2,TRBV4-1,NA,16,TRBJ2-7,CASSPSFSGASYEQYF,TGCGCCAGCAGCCCCTCATTTAGCGGGGCTAGTTACGAGCAGTACTTC
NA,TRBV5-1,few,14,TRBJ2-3,CASRARLSTDTQYF,TGCGCCAGCCGAGCCAGGCTGAGCACAGATACGCAGTATTTT
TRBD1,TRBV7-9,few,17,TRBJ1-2,CASRPPGQGPTNYGYTF,TGTGCCAGCAGACCACCGGGACAGGGGCCCACTAACTATGGCTACACCTTC
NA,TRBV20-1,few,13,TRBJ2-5,CSARDGSQETQYF,TGCAGTGCTAGAGATGGCAGCCAAGAGACCCAGTACTTC
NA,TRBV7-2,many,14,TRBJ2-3,CASSWGRRADTQYF,TGTGCCAGCAGCTGGGGCAGACGAGCGGATACGCAGTATTTT
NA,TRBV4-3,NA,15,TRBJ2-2,CASSQIGGNTGELFF,TGCGCCAGCAGCCAGATCGGGGGGAACACCGGGGAGCTGTTTTTT
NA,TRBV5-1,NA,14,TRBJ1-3,CASSLAGLGNTIYF,TGCGCCAGCAGCTTGGCGGGGCTCGGAAACACCATATATTTT
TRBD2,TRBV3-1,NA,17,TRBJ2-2,CASSQVGLAGATGELFF,TGTGCCAGCAGCCAAGTGGGACTAGCGGGAGCCACCGGGGAGCTGTTTTTT
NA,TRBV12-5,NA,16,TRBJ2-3,CASGLVGGSGADTQYF,TGTGCTAGTGGTTTGGTAGGCGGATCAGGGGCAGATACGCAGTATTTT
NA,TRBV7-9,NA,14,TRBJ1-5,CASSQMDSNQPQHF,TGTGCCAGCAGCCAAATGGATAGCAATCAGCCCCAGCATTTT
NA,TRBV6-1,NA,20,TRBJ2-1,CASRGDGGQATSGSYNEQFF,TGTGCCAGCAGGGGGGACGGGGGACAGGCTACTAGCGGCTCCTACAATGAGCAGTTCTTC
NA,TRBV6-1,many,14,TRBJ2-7,CASSEFLPYYEQYF,TGTGCCAGCAGTGAATTTCTACCGTACTACGAGCAGTACTTC
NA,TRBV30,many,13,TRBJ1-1,CAWRLGKNTEAFF,TGTGCCTGGAGACTTGGGAAAAACACTGAAGCTTTCTTT
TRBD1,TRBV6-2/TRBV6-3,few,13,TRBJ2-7,CASRSTGVHEQYF,TGTGCCAGCAGATCCACAGGGGTCCACGAGCAGTACTTC
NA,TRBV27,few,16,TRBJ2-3,CASSFSAGTSTDTQYF,TGTGCCAGCAGTTTCTCCGCCGGGACTAGCACAGATACGCAGTATTTT
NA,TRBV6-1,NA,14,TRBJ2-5,CASRFPGLKETQYF,TGTGCCAGCAGATTCCCCGGACTTAAAGAGACCCAGTACTTC
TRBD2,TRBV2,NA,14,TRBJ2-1,CASSLAARYNEQFF,TGTGCCAGCAGTCTAGCGGCCCGCTACAATGAGCAGTTCTTC
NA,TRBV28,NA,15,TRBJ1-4,CASSPPQGSNEKLFF,TGTGCCAGCAGCCCCCCCCAGGGCTCTAATGAAAAACTGTTTTTT
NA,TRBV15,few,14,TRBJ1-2,CATSSIRGGYGYTF,TGTGCCACCAGCAGTATTCGGGGTGGCTATGGCTACACCTTC
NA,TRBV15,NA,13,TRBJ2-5,CATSRQAGETQYF,TGTGCCACCAGCAGACAGGCGGGGGAGACCCAGTACTTC
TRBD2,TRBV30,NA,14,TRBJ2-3,CAWTLAGGPDTQYF,TGTGCCTGGACACTAGCGGGAGGCCCAGATACGCAGTATTTT
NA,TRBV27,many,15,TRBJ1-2,CASSLGTGSNYGYTF,TGTGCCAGCAGTTTAGGTACAGGCTCTAACTATGGCTACACCTTC
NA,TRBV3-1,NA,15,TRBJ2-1,CASSPGKLLLNEQFF,TGTGCCAGCAGCCCGGGAAAACTCCTCCTCAATGAGCAGTTCTTC
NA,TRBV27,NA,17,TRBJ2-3,CASSSRSLATFTDTQYF,TGTGCCAGCAGCAGTCGATCGTTAGCGACTTTCACGGATACGCAGTATTTT
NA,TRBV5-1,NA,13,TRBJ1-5,CASSGGMDQPQHF,TGCGCCAGCAGTGGGGGAATGGATCAGCCCCAGCATTTT
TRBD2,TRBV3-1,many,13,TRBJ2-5,CASQREQQETQYF,TGTGCCAGTCAGCGGGAGCAACAAGAGACCCAGTACTTC